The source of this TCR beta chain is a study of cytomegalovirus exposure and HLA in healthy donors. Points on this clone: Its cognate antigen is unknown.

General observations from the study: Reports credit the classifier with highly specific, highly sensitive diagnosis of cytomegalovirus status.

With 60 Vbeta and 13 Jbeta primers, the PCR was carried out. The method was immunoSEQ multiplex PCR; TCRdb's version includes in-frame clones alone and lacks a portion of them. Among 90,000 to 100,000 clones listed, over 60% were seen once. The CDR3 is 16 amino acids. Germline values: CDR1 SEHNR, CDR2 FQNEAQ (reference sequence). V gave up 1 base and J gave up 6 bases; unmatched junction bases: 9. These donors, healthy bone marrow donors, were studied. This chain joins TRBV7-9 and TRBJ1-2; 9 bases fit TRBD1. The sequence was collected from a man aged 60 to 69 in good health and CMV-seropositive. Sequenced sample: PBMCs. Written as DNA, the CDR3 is TGTGCCAGCAGCTTAGGGGACAGGGCACTAGTTGATGGCTACACCTTC. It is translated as CASSLGDRALVDGYTF.